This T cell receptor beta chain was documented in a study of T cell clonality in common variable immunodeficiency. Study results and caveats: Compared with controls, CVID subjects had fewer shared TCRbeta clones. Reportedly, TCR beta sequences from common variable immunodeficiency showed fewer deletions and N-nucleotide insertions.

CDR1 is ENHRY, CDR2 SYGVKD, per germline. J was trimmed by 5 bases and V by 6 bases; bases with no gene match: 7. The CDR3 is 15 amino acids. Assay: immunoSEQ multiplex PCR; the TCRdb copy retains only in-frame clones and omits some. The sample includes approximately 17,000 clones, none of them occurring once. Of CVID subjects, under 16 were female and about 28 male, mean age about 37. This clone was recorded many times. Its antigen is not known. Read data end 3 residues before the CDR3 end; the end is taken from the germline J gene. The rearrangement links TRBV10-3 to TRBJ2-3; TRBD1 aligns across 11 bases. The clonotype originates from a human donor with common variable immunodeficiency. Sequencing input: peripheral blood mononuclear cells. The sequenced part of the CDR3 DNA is TGTGCCATCAGCCACGGACAGGGGGCGCAAGATACG. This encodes CAISHGQGAQDT. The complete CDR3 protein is CAISHGQGAQDTQYF.